The clone carrying this T cell receptor (beta chain) was found once. This CDR3 has 14 residues. V lost 5 bases to trimming and J lost 1 base; unmatched junction nucleotides: 3. Germline-derived CDR1 and CDR2 are LNHDA and SQIVND (reference sequence). TCRdb keeps only in-frame clones here, not all; method: immunoSEQ multiplex PCR. The sample records about 150,000 clones, 80% to 90% being singletons. The sample originates from a study of blood T cell repertoires in COVID-19. Background on the study: COVID-19 samples, acute and convalescent, were from the United States, Italy and Spain. T cells, B-cell-depleted T cells, or PBMCs supplied cDNA or gDNA.

The chain recombines TRBV19 with TRBJ1-1; 8 positions agree with TRBD1. This sequence originates from a human donor with acute or convalescent COVID-19. The donor label of this sample is uncertain. The sequenced material came from peripheral blood. The CDR3 region is CASSVGTGNTEAFF. CDR3 coding DNA: TGTGCCAGTAGTGTAGGGACAGGGAACACTGAAGCTTTCTTT.